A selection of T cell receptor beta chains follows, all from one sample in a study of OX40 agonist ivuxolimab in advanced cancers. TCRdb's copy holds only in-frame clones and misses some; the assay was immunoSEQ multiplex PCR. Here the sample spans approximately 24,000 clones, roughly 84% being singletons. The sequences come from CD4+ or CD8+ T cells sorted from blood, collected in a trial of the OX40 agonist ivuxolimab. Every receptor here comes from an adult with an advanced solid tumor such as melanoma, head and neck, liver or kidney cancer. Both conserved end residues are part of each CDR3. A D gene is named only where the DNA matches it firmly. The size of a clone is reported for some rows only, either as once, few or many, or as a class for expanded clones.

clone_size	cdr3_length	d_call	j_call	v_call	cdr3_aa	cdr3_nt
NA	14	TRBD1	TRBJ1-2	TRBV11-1	CASSYRGSSFGYTF	TGTGCCAGCAGCTACAGGGGAAGTAGCTTTGGCTACACCTTC
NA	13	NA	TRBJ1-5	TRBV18	CASSPDSNQPQHF	TGTGCCAGCTCACCCGACAGCAATCAGCCCCAGCATTTT
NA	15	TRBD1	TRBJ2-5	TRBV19	CASSTGQGAGETQYF	TGTGCCAGTAGTACGGGACAGGGGGCGGGAGAGACCCAGTACTTC
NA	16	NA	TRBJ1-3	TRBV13	CASSLMGQGSGNTIYF	TGTGCCAGCAGCTTAATGGGGCAGGGAAGTGGAAACACCATATATTTT
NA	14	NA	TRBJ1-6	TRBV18	CASSPGGGNSPLHF	TGTGCCAGCTCACCTGGGGGCGGGAATTCACCCCTCCACTTT
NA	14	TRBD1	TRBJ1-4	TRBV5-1	CASSLEGAVEKLFF	TGCGCCAGCAGCTTGGAGGGGGCTGTGGAAAAACTGTTTTTT
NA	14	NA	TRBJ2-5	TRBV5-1	CASNRGTLQETQYF	TGCGCCAGCAACCGTGGGACTTTGCAAGAGACCCAGTACTTC
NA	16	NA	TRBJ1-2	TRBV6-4	CASLTPRGRGRGGYTF	TGTGCCAGCCTCACACCCCGAGGCAGGGGAAGGGGTGGCTACACCTTC
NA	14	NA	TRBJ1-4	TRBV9	CASSFQDSNEKLFF	TGTGCCAGCAGCTTCCAGGACAGTAATGAAAAACTGTTTTTT
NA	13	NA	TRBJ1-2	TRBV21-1	CASTPPPLARGTF	TGTGCCAGCACCCCCCCACCCCTCGCACGGGGCACCTTC
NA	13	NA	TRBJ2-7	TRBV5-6	CASSWQSSYEQYF	TGTGCCAGCAGCTGGCAGAGCTCCTACGAGCAGTACTTC
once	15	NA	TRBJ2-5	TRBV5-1	CASSLSLRAQETQYF	TGCGCCAGCAGCTTGAGTCTCAGGGCTCAAGAGACCCAGTACTTC
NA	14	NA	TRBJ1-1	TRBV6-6	CASSYRTVYTEAFF	TGTGCCAGCAGTTACCGGACAGTCTACACTGAAGCTTTCTTT
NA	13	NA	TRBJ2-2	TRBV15	CATSPSYTGELFF	TGTGCCACCTCCCCGAGTTACACCGGGGAGCTGTTTTTT
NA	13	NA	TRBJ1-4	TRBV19	CASSIVGNEKLFF	TGTGCCAGTAGTATAGTGGGTAATGAAAAACTGTTTTTT
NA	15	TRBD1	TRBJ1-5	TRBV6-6	CASSYDSQGGQPQHF	TGTGCCAGCAGTTACGATTCGCAGGGGGGTCAGCCCCAGCATTTT
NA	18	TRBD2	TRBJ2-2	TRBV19	CASSIPGLAPTNTGELFF	TGTGCCAGTAGTATCCCGGGACTAGCCCCGACTAACACCGGGGAGCTGTTTTTT
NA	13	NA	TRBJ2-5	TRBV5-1	CASSLPGQETQYF	TGCGCCAGCAGCTTGCCAGGGCAAGAGACCCAGTACTTC